Sequencing of this T cell receptor beta chain was carried out in a study of cytomegalovirus exposure and HLA in healthy donors. PCR amplification relied on 60 Vbeta primers (plus 13 Jbeta primers). Assay: immunoSEQ multiplex PCR; the TCRdb copy retains only in-frame clones and omits some. The table records about 160,000 clones, 78% of them present only once. Germline CDR1 MDHEN, CDR2 SYDVKM. The CDR3 length is 16 residues. The V end was cut by 5 bases, the J end by 1 base, with 15 bases between. The V gene is TRBV28, the J gene TRBJ2-4; TRBD2 might be the D (6 bases). The sample consisted of PBMCs. The receptor comes from a male donor in good health and CMV-seronegative. The DNA of the CDR3 is TGTGCCAGCAGTGACTCTCGGGCGGGGGCCAAAAACATTCAGTACTTC. This sequence encodes CASSDSRAGAKNIQYF.